Each of the 21 T cell receptor beta chains below was sequenced from the same sample in a study of metastatic and nonmetastatic thyroid tumors (dated by TCRdb to between 2020 and 2021). The library was built by means of PCR. Sequencing was performed on an Illumina HiSeq 4000. The public reads were run again by TCRdb, first through fastp at Q25 and then through MiXCR, and only productive beta chains were kept. This sample is represented by 20,000 to 25,000 clones; 10% to 15% of them were singletons. Roughly 6.2% of the sample is in the top ten clones. No treatment had been received by any patient before thyroid surgery. The sequenced sample was blood. The receptors were sampled from a male donor with papillary thyroid cancer or a benign thyroid nodule (not recorded which). Some clones in this sample may be carry-over from other donors' samples.

This clone was seen many times. This could be a read error, since a much larger clone is one nucleotide away. The sample contains more than one DNA sequence encoding this CDR3. The chain uses TRBV28 and TRBJ2-7; D is unresolved. The CDR3 is 13 residues long. CDR1 is MDHEN, CDR2 SYDVKM, per germline. The chain's CDR3 is CASTSGPPYGQYF. As DNA, the CDR3 is TGTGCCAGCACCTCTGGGCCGCCCTACGGGCAGTACTTC. The whole variable domain, remainder taken from reference TRBV28 and TRBJ2-7, is DVKVTQSSRYLVKRTGEKVFLECVQDMDHENMFWYRQDPGLGLRLIYFSYDVKMKEKGDIPEGYSVSREKKERFSLILESASTNQTSMYLCASTSGPPYGQYFGPGTRLTVT.

This clone was detected many times. The chain carries TRBV20-1 and TRBJ2-7; D unclear. The germline CDR1 and CDR2 sequences are DFQATT and SNEGSKA (reference sequence). CDR3 length: 13 amino acids. Trimming stripped 3 bases from V and 6 bases from J, with 15 bases between. CDR3 nucleotide sequence: TGCAGTGCTAGTGGCCTCCCCCCCAGCGAGCAGTACTTC. It is translated as CSASGLPPSEQYF.

This clone was recorded many times. The J gene is TRBJ1-2, the V gene TRBV5-1, with TRBD1 matching over 9 bases. The CDR3 length is 13 residues. Germline V gene lookup returns CDR1 SGHRS and CDR2 YFSETQ. Germline trimming cut 5 bases from V and 3 bases from J; bases unmatched to any gene: 2. This chain's CDR3 is CASSRTGDYGYTF. The CDR3 DNA reads TGCGCCAGCAGTCGGACAGGGGACTATGGCTACACCTTC.

This clone was found many times. The chain recombines TRBV24-1 with TRBJ1-2, with TRBD1 as a possible D gene (5 bases). From germline, CDR1 is KGHDR and CDR2 SFDVKD. This CDR3 comprises 12 residues. Between the trimmed V and J ends, which lost 1 base and 8 bases, there was a span of 7 bases. CDR3: CATSDFGGGYTF. CDR3 sequence (DNA): TGTGCCACCAGTGATTTCGGGGGAGGCTACACCTTC.

Judged by abundance, this clone is medium-sized (0.01 to 0.1%). V usage is TRBV27 and J usage is TRBJ2-7; D is uncertain. Germline V gene data show CDR1 as MNHEY and CDR2 as SMNVEV (reference sequence). The CDR3 sequence is 13 residues long. V lost 2 bases and J lost 2, with 7 bases in between. The CDR3 loop reads CASSLGNPYEQYF. In DNA form, the CDR3 reads TGTGCCAGCAGTTTAGGTAACCCCTACGAGCAGTACTTC.

This chain joins TRBV28 and TRBJ2-3; D is undetermined. Per the germline V gene, CDR1 is MDHEN and CDR2 is SYDVKM. CDR3 length: 13 residues. Trimming took off 3 bases at V and 2 bases at J, with 6 bases between the two ends. The CDR3 protein is CASSLYYTDTQYF. In nucleotides, the CDR3 is TGTGCCAGCAGTTTGTACTACACAGATACGCAGTATTTT.

Many counts were recorded for this clone. V is TRBV14 and J is TRBJ2-1, with 7 bases aligning to TRBD2. The CDR3 is 16 amino acids. Germline V gene sequence: CDR1 SGHDN, CDR2 FVKESK. V was pared by 4 bases and J by 7 bases, with 13 bases of the junction left unmatched. The CDR3 nucleotides are TGTGCCAGCAGCCCATACTATGGGGGGGAGAGGAATGAGCAGTTCTTC. Translated: CASSPYYGGERNEQFF.

Judged by abundance, this clone is medium-sized. The chain is built from TRBV6-1 and TRBJ2-7, with TRBD1 identical over 9 bases. Germline values: CDR1 MNHNS, CDR2 SASEGT. The CDR3 has 14 amino acids. V trimming: 6 bases; J trimming: 5 bases; junction bases outside the gene matches: 8. Here the CDR3 reads CASRTGGESNEQYF. CDR3 coding DNA: TGTGCCAGCAGAACAGGGGGCGAATCTAACGAGCAGTACTTC.

This chain uses TRBV29-1 with TRBJ2-1; no clear D. CDR3 length equals 13 residues. Trimming left V 7 bases short and J 4 bases short, with 14 bases between. Germline-derived CDR1 and CDR2 are SQVTM and ANQGSEA. The CDR3 region has the DNA TGCAGCGGCGGATCAGAGTGGTACAATGAGCAGTTCTTC. Amino acids: CSGGSEWYNEQFF.

In its sample, this clone was seen a few times. V and J are TRBV6-2 or TRBV6-3 and TRBJ1-2, with 7 bases aligning to TRBD1. Germline lookup yields CDR1 MNHEY and CDR2 SVGEGT. The CDR3 is 13 amino acids. The V segment lost 3 bases and the J segment 7 bases; nucleotides outside the gene matches: 5. Here the CDR3 DNA reads TGTGCCAGCAGTTATGCAGGGGGTCTTGGCTACACCTTC. Translation: CASSYAGGLGYTF.

By proportion, this clone is medium-sized. This chain connects TRBV6-1 to TRBJ2-2; 13 nucleotides line up with TRBD2. CDR1 is MNHNS, CDR2 SASEGT, per germline. The CDR3 is 15 residues long. V lost 5 bases and J lost 7; bases outside the gene matches: 4. Here the CDR3 reads CASSWTSGSGGELFF. The CDR3 DNA follows: TGTGCCAGCAGTTGGACTAGCGGGAGTGGCGGGGAGCTGTTTTTT.

This clone was counted at least ten times. This chain joins TRBV20-1 and TRBJ2-2, with D perhaps assigned TRBD1 or TRBD2 (6 bases each). The germline V gene has CDR1 DFQATT and CDR2 SNEGSKA (reference sequence). The CDR3 loop spans 14 amino acids. V shed 2 bases and J shed 8 bases, with 15 bases lying between them. The chain's CDR3 is CSARLGGDRGELFF. The CDR3 region has the DNA TGCAGTGCTAGACTGGGAGGCGACAGGGGGGAGCTGTTTTTT.

The CDR3 reads CASGPPGGVYGYTF. In nucleotides, the CDR3 is TGTGCCAGCGGCCCTCCAGGAGGGGTCTATGGCTACACCTTC. The V and J genes are TRBV6-1 and TRBJ1-2; tentative D call: TRBD1 (5 bases). Trimming pared 8 bases from V and 4 bases from J, leaving 17 bases between. Germline lookup yields CDR1 MNHNS and CDR2 SASEGT. The CDR3 contains 14 residues.

This clone was observed a handful of times. The V call is TRBV6-1, the J call TRBJ1-3; 9 nucleotides align to TRBD1. Germline V gene lookup returns CDR1 MNHNS and CDR2 SASEGT. The ends lost 0 bases at V and 4 bases at J; junction bases unmatched: 1. CDR3 length: 15 amino acids. As DNA, the CDR3 is TGTGCCAGCAGTGAAGCCACAGGGGGCGGAAACACCATATATTTT. Amino acid sequence: CASSEATGGGNTIYF.

The chain recombines TRBV7-9 with TRBJ2-6, with no clear D. Germline V gene lookup returns CDR1 SEHNR and CDR2 FQNEAQ (reference sequence). CDR3 length: 12 amino acids. The ends were cut back, 11 bases at V and 3 bases at J, with 8 bases in the middle. The CDR3 DNA sequence: TGTGCCTCGAGCATTGGGGCCAACGTCCTGACTTTC. Translated: CASSIGANVLTF.

This clone occurred a few times. Possible read error: a much larger clone is one base away. The chain recombines TRBV3-1 with TRBJ2-3, with D tentatively TRBD2 (5 bases). The CDR3 totals 16 residues. Germline values: CDR1 LGHDT, CDR2 YNNKEL (reference sequence). Trimming removed 1 base from V and 1 base from J, with 12 bases in between. The DNA of the CDR3 is TGTGCCAGCAGCCAAGGGACTGTCCCTGGCACAGATACGCAGTATTTT. It specifies CASSQGTVPGTDTQYF.

This clone was found many times. The CDR3 DNA reads TGTGCCAGCAGCTTAGGGAGCGGGAGGGGGGTTACCTACAATGAGCAGTTCTTC. Encoded protein: CASSLGSGRGVTYNEQFF. The V call is TRBV7-2, the J call TRBJ2-1; 10 positions match TRBD2. The CDR3 loop spans 18 amino acids. The trim removed 1 base at V and 2 bases at J, leaving 8 bases unmatched. The germline V gene encodes CDR1 SGHTA and CDR2 FQGNSA. Together with reference TRBV7-2 and TRBJ2-1, the CDR3 gives the full variable domain: GAGVSQSPSNKVTEKGKDVELRCDPISGHTALYWYRQSLGQGLEFLIYFQGNSAPDKSGLPSDRFSAERTGGSVSTLTIQRTQQEDSAVYLCASSLGSGRGVTYNEQFFGPGTRLTVL.

This clone has just a few counts. This sequence joins TRBV24-1 and TRBJ2-2, with 12 bases aligning to TRBD2. Germline V gene sequence: CDR1 KGHDR, CDR2 SFDVKD. Germline trimming cut 3 bases from V and 8 bases from J; bases unmatched to any gene: 6. CDR3 size: 16 residues. CDR3 protein: CATSDPTSGRTGELFF. The CDR3 coding sequence is TGTGCCACCAGTGATCCGACTAGCGGGAGAACTGGGGAGCTGTTTTTT.

This clone occurred a few times. An end of the junction does not agree with germline; a read error may underlie this. V and J are TRBV12-3 or TRBV12-4 and TRBJ1-1, with 9 positions matching TRBD1. The CDR3 spans 14 residues. The CDR3 nucleotides are TGTGCCAGCATCTTGGACAGGGGCAACACTGAATCTTTCTTT. It codes for CASILDRGNTESFF.

The chain is built from TRBV19 and TRBJ2-1, with TRBD2 identical over 11 bases. CDR3 length: 16 amino acids. Unmatched junction bases numbered 13, after V lost 7 bases and J lost 8 bases. The V gene's germline CDR1 is LNHDA and CDR2 SQIVND (reference sequence). Here the CDR3 reads CASTYGPTSGSHEQFF. The CDR3 nucleotides are TGTGCCAGTACCTATGGCCCCACTAGCGGGAGCCATGAGCAGTTCTTC.

In this sample, this clone turned up many times. The chain is built from TRBV5-6 and TRBJ1-3; TRBD1 is a possible D gene (5 bases). Germline V gene sequence: CDR1 SGHDT, CDR2 YYEEEE. The CDR3 totals 16 residues. The V end was cut by 3 bases, the J end by 0 bases, with 13 bases between. The CDR3 DNA reads as TGTGCCAGCAGCTGGGGCCAGAGCTACTCTGGAAACACCATATATTTT. This sequence encodes CASSWGQSYSGNTIYF.